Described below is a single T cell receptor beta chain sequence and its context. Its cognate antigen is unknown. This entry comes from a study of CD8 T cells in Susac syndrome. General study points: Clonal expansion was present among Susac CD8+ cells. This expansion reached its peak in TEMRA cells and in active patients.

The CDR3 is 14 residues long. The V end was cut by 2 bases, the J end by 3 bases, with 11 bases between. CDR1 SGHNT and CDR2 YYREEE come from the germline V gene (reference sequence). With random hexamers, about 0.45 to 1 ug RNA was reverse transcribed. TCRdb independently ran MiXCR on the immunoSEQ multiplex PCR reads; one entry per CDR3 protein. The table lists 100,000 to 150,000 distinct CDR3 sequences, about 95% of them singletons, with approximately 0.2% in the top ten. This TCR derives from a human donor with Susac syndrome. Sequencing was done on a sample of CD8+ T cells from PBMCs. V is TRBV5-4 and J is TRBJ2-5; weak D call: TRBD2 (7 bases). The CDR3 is CASSFGGGEETQYF. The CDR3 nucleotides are TGTGCCAGCAGCTTCGGCGGGGGCGAAGAGACCCAGTACTTC.